The 30 T cell receptor beta chains reported below all come from one sample, sequenced in a study of early T cells in non-severe SARS-CoV-2 infection. TCRdb independently ran MiXCR on the 5' RACE reads; one entry per CDR3 protein. Here the sample spans roughly 49,000 distinct CDR3 sequences, approximately 4.1% being singletons. The source material was whole blood. These receptors all come from an adult who was a healthcare worker with PCR-confirmed SARS-CoV-2 infection or an uninfected control (not recorded which).

This clonotype showed up many times. The chain links TRBV20-1 to TRBJ2-7; TRBD1 might be the D (5 bases). Germline CDR1 and CDR2: DFQATT and SNEGSKA (reference sequence). The CDR3 extends over 11 amino acids. V shed 3 bases and J shed 2 bases, with 5 bases lying between them. The CDR3 is CSARDTYEQYF. DNA of the CDR3: TGCAGTGCTAGGGACACCTACGAGCAGTACTTC.

This clonotype was counted many times. This chain links TRBV2 with TRBJ1-2; 8 positions match TRBD1. V trimming: 6 bases; J trimming: 5 bases; junction bases outside the gene matches: 5. Germline values: CDR1 SNHLY, CDR2 FYNNEI. The CDR3 runs to 13 residues. As DNA, the CDR3 is TGTGCCAGCAGCGTCAACAGGGGGTATGGCTACACCTTC. It translates to CASSVNRGYGYTF.

This clonotype was recorded many times. The V gene is TRBV5-1, the J gene TRBJ1-6, with D perhaps matching TRBD1 (5 bases). CDR1 is SGHRS, CDR2 YFSETQ, per germline. This CDR3 comprises 15 residues. The V end was cut by 5 bases, the J end by 5 bases, with 14 bases between. The DNA of the CDR3 is TGCGCCAGCAGTTTAGATGGGGCAGATAATTCACCCCTCCACTTT. It specifies CASSLDGADNSPLHF. The full variable domain, in which reference TRBV5-1 and TRBJ1-6 provide the parts outside the CDR3, is KAGVTQTPRYLIKTRGQQVTLSCSPISGHRSVSWYQQTPGQGLQFLFEYFSETQRNKGNFPGRFSGRQFSNSRSEMNVSTLELGDSALYLCASSLDGADNSPLHFGNGTRLTVT.

This clonotype appeared a few times. The chain recombines TRBV19 with TRBJ2-7; the match to TRBD2 covers 9 bases. Losses at the gene ends were 6 bases for V and 5 bases for J; bases not matched to a gene: 11. This CDR3 is 15 amino acids long. Germline V gives CDR1 LNHDA, CDR2 SQIVND (reference sequence). The CDR3 spells CASRGSAGLADEQYF. CDR3 bases: TGTGCCAGTAGGGGATCAGCGGGACTAGCCGACGAGCAGTACTTC.

This rearrangement joins TRBV12-3 or TRBV12-4 to TRBJ2-1, with a weak D call TRBD2 (6 bases). This CDR3 is 13 amino acids long. V was cut by 1 base and J by 9 bases, with 10 bases left in between. The CDR3 DNA follows: TGTGCCAGCAGTTTAGTAGGAGGGAGTGAGCAGTTCTTC. It specifies CASSLVGGSEQFF.

A note on this clonotype: This clone may be a read error of a much larger clone one base away. Written as DNA, the CDR3 is TGTGCCAGCAGTGAAGGCAGGGTCTCCTACGAGCAGAACTTC. It specifies CASSEGRVSYEQNF. V and J are TRBV2 and TRBJ2-7, with D perhaps TRBD1 (5 bases). Germline assignment: CDR1 SNHLY and CDR2 FYNNEI. CDR3 size: 14 residues.

This clonotype has ten or more counts. CDR3 in amino acids: CASSGLPQSNEQFF. The CDR3 nucleotides are TGTGCCAGCTCGGGACTCCCGCAATCGAATGAGCAGTTCTTC. The chain recombines TRBV6-2 or TRBV6-3 with TRBJ2-1; a weak D match, TRBD2 (6 bases). Germline CDR1 and CDR2: MNHEY and SVGEGT. The CDR3 covers 14 residues. V lost 8 bases and J lost 7, with 18 bases in between.

This clonotype was observed once. A much larger clone lies one base from this, so it may be a read error. The V call is TRBV7-9, the J call TRBJ2-7; 9 nucleotides match TRBD2. The germline V gene encodes CDR1 SEHNR and CDR2 FQNEAQ (reference sequence). The CDR3 contains 14 residues. V was clipped by 5 bases and J by 6 bases; unmatched bases: 8. The DNA of the CDR3 is TGTGCCAGCAGCCCAGGGACTAGCTGGGGCGAGCAGTACTTC. Translating it yields CASSPGTSWGEQYF.

This clonotype was seen many times. The J gene is TRBJ2-1, the V gene TRBV24-1; 7 nucleotides match TRBD2. V lost 4 bases and J lost 0; bases outside the gene matches: 8. The CDR3 sequence is 17 residues long. CDR1 and CDR2 from the germline V gene are KGHDR and SFDVKD. CDR3 residues: CATSDPGGIRSYNEQFF. DNA of the CDR3: TGTGCCACCAGTGACCCCGGGGGGATACGCTCCTACAATGAGCAGTTCTTC.

At least ten counts were recorded for this clonotype. The rearrangement joins TRBV5-1 to TRBJ1-6; D unresolved. V was clipped by 2 bases and J by 9 bases, with 0 bases between them. Germline assignment: CDR1 SGHRS and CDR2 YFSETQ. CDR3 size: 10 residues. Here the CDR3 reads CASSFSPLHF. As DNA, the CDR3 is TGCGCCAGCAGCTTTTCACCCCTCCACTTT.

The chain recombines TRBV7-2 with TRBJ2-7; no firm D call. The CDR3 is 16 residues long. CDR1 SGHTA and CDR2 FQGNSA come from the germline V gene. Deletions cut 2 bases from V and 2 bases from J, with 16 bases between. The CDR3 nucleotides are TGTGCCAGCAGCTTATTACCTTCGGACGTCGCCTACGAGCAGTACTTC. Translating it yields CASSLLPSDVAYEQYF.

Here the CDR3 DNA reads TGTGCCAGCAGCCGCAGGGCGACCTATGGCTACACCTTC. The encoded protein is CASSRRATYGYTF. The rearrangement links TRBV9 to TRBJ1-2, with TRBD1 as a possible D gene (5 bases). The germline gives CDR1 SGDLS, CDR2 YYNGEE. The CDR3 contains 13 residues. Deletions cut 4 bases from V and 4 bases from J, with 11 bases between.

This clonotype was observed at least ten times. The CDR3 DNA follows: TGCGCCAGCAGCTCACGTGTACTAGACGCCACCGGGGAGCTGTTTTTT. As protein: CASSSRVLDATGELFF. The chain uses TRBV5-1 and TRBJ2-2; D is perhaps TRBD2 (5 bases). CDR3 length: 16 residues. Trimming removed 3 bases from V and 4 bases from J, with 16 bases in between. Germline V gives CDR1 SGHRS, CDR2 YFSETQ. The full variable domain, completed using reference TRBV5-1 and TRBJ2-2, is KAGVTQTPRYLIKTRGQQVTLSCSPISGHRSVSWYQQTPGQGLQFLFEYFSETQRNKGNFPGRFSGRQFSNSRSEMNVSTLELGDSALYLCASSSRVLDATGELFFGEGSRLTVL.

This clonotype was counted between two and nine times. The rearrangement uses TRBV30 and TRBJ2-2; D remains ambiguous. Deletions cut 0 bases from V and 1 base from J, with 3 bases between. Germline assignment: CDR1 GTSNPN and CDR2 SVGIG (reference sequence). The CDR3 runs 13 residues. CDR3 DNA sequence: TGTGCCTGGAGTGTGATGAACACCGGGGAGCTGTTTTTT. Its translation is CAWSVMNTGELFF. Complete variable domain (other parts from reference TRBV30 and TRBJ2-2): SQTIHQWPATLVQPVGSPLSLECTVEGTSNPNLYWYRQAAGRGLQLLFYSVGIGQISSEVPQNLSASRPQDRQFILSSKKLLLSDSGFYLCAWSVMNTGELFFGEGSRLTVL.

This clonotype was detected ten times or more. V and J are TRBV11-2 and TRBJ1-2, with D possibly matching TRBD1 (5 bases). This CDR3 has 13 residues. From germline, CDR1 is SGHAT and CDR2 FQNNGV. V was cut by 5 bases and J by 8 bases, with 15 bases left in between. CDR3 residues: CASSPERGWGYTF. The CDR3 DNA follows: TGTGCCAGCAGCCCAGAGAGGGGATGGGGCTACACCTTC.

Remarks on this clonotype: A read error is possible here, since a much larger clone lies one base away. This sequence joins TRBV6-5 and TRBJ2-3, with D perhaps matching TRBD1 (6 bases). Germline CDR1 is MNHEY and CDR2 is SVGAGI. Trimming left V 6 bases short and J 2 bases short, with 12 bases between. This CDR3 spans 14 amino acids. The CDR3 region is CASRDRSFTDTQYF. CDR3 coding DNA: TGTGCCAGCAGAGACAGGAGCTTCACAGATACGCAGTATTTT.

In this sample, this clonotype turned up a few times. The J gene is TRBJ2-1, the V gene TRBV24-1; D unresolved. The CDR3 loop spans 16 amino acids. From germline, CDR1 is KGHDR and CDR2 SFDVKD. With 0 bases removed from V and 4 bases from J, the gap between germline ends came to 12 bases. The CDR3 DNA is TGTGCCACCAGTGATTTGCCCAGTTCCTCTTACAATGAGCAGTTCTTC. Translating it yields CATSDLPSSSYNEQFF.

The rearrangement uses TRBV18 and TRBJ2-7; 9 bases line up with TRBD2. The CDR3 loop spans 15 amino acids. V was pared by 4 bases and J by 4 bases, with 8 bases of the junction left unmatched. The germline V gene encodes CDR1 KGHSH and CDR2 LQKENI. The DNA of the CDR3 is TGTGCCAGCTCACACCCTAGCGGGAAGTCTTACGAGCAGTACTTC. Protein: CASSHPSGKSYEQYF.

This clonotype has at least ten counts. The chain carries TRBV24-1 and TRBJ2-3; D perhaps matches TRBD2 (6 bases). V gave up 9 bases and J gave up 3 bases, with 15 bases separating them. Looked up from germline, CDR1 is KGHDR and CDR2 is SFDVKD. This CDR3 spans 14 amino acids. In DNA, the CDR3 is TGTGCCACCTCCCGCGGCGGGAAGACAGATACGCAGTATTTT. It specifies CATSRGGKTDTQYF.

This clonotype was counted at least ten times. V and J are TRBV7-6 and TRBJ2-4, with 7 bases identical to TRBD1. This CDR3 spans 15 amino acids. V shed 8 bases and J 7 bases; nucleotides not matched to a gene: 14. CDR1 SGHVS and CDR2 FNYEAQ come from the germline V gene. The CDR3 spells CASSPSDRLGNIQYF. CDR3 coding DNA: TGTGCCAGCTCTCCCTCGGACAGGCTGGGGAACATTCAGTACTTC.

This clonotype was recorded at least ten times. The CDR3 protein is CASSVAGGINQPQHF. CDR3 bases: TGCGCCAGCAGTGTTGCAGGGGGGATCAATCAGCCCCAGCATTTT. The chain links TRBV10-2 to TRBJ1-5; 7 nucleotides match TRBD1. This CDR3 is built from 15 residues. V was clipped by 4 bases and J by 3 bases; unmatched bases: 6. Germline values: CDR1 WSHSY, CDR2 SAAADI.

This clonotype was recorded at least ten times. The rearrangement links TRBV30 to TRBJ2-1; D is undetermined. V lost 3 bases and J 7 bases, leaving 13 bases between the germline ends. Germline V gives CDR1 GTSNPN, CDR2 SVGIG (reference sequence). The CDR3 is 13 residues long. The CDR3, as DNA: TGTGCCTGGAGAAGTGGGCTGGGGAATGAGCAGTTCTTC. Translation gives CAWRSGLGNEQFF.

This clonotype was seen repeatedly, ten times or more. This chain uses TRBV10-3 with TRBJ2-2, with TRBD1 as a possible D gene (5 bases). Trimming shortened V by 2 bases and J by 4 bases, and 11 bases separated the two germline ends. CDR1 is ENHRY and CDR2 is SYGVKD in the germline V gene. There are 15 residues in the CDR3. CDR3 sequence reads: CAISEGAQGTGELFF. CDR3 in DNA: TGTGCCATCAGTGAGGGGGCGCAAGGCACCGGGGAGCTGTTTTTT.

In its sample, this clonotype was seen many times. V is TRBV29-1 and J is TRBJ1-2; 7 bases are shared with TRBD1. The junction had 2 bases not matched to a gene; V was cut back by 4 bases and J by 3 bases. The CDR3 extends over 12 amino acids. Germline V gene lookup returns CDR1 SQVTM and CDR2 ANQGSEA. CDR3 sequence reads: CSVGQGDYGYTF. The CDR3 nucleotides are TGCAGCGTTGGACAGGGAGACTATGGCTACACCTTC.

There are many counts of this clonotype. The chain couples TRBV29-1 to TRBJ2-3; no definite D call. The germline V and J ends were trimmed by 3 bases and 1 base, with 11 bases remaining between them. The CDR3 has 14 amino acids. The germline gives CDR1 SQVTM, CDR2 ANQGSEA. For the CDR3, the DNA is TGCAGCGTTGATTTAGGGTTTGGCACAGATACGCAGTATTTT. This codes for CSVDLGFGTDTQYF.

This clonotype was recorded at least ten times. V gene TRBV3-1 combines with J gene TRBJ1-2; 8 positions agree with TRBD1. Germline V gives CDR1 LGHDT, CDR2 YNNKEL (reference sequence). With 4 bases clipped from V and 7 bases from J, the junction kept 8 bases outside the gene matches. The CDR3 is 14 residues long. In DNA, the CDR3 is TGTGCCAGCAGCCCTTTAGACAGGGGAGGTGGCTACACCTTC. Translation: CASSPLDRGGGYTF.

This clonotype has a count of ten or more. This rearrangement joins TRBV11-1 to TRBJ2-1; no clear D. In germline, CDR1 is SGHAT, CDR2 FQDESV (reference sequence). The CDR3 runs 12 residues. V lost 5 bases to trimming and J lost 6 bases, with 8 bases between them. The CDR3 DNA reads TGTGCCAGCAGCAAGGAAAGCAATGAGCAGTTCTTC. Protein product: CASSKESNEQFF.

In its sample, this clonotype was seen many times. V gene TRBV5-1 combines with J gene TRBJ1-1; perhaps TRBD1 as D (5 bases). The CDR3 sequence is 12 residues long. In germline, CDR1 is SGHRS, CDR2 YFSETQ. V shed 8 bases and J shed 1 base, with 9 bases lying between them. CDR3 loop: CASYGGNTEAFF. CDR3 DNA: TGCGCCAGTTACGGGGGGAACACTGAAGCTTTCTTT.

This clonotype has ten or more counts. The rearrangement joins TRBV11-2 to TRBJ2-7; D unresolved. The CDR3 loop spans 10 amino acids. V lost 5 bases to trimming and J lost 4 bases, with 3 bases between them. Germline CDR1 SGHAT, CDR2 FQNNGV. The DNA for the CDR3 is TGTGCCAGCAGCCATTACGAGCAGTACTTC. It specifies CASSHYEQYF.

This clonotype has ten or more counts. The gene calls are TRBV7-9 and TRBJ2-1; either TRBD1 or TRBD2 may supply D (5 bases each). This CDR3 spans 16 amino acids. The germline CDR1 and CDR2 sequences are SEHNR and FQNEAQ (reference sequence). Deletions cut 4 bases from V and 2 bases from J, with 15 bases between. CDR3 sequence reads: CASSSGRGRTYNEQFF. CDR3 nucleotide sequence: TGTGCCAGCAGCTCGGGGCGCGGTCGGACCTACAATGAGCAGTTCTTC.